Listed here are 32 T cell receptor beta chains from one sample, sequenced in a study of cytomegalovirus exposure and HLA in healthy donors. It was with 60 Vbeta and 13 Jbeta primers that the PCR ran. The repertoire was sequenced with immunoSEQ multiplex PCR; TCRdb's copy has only in-frame clones and lacks some. The table shows approximately 220,000 clones, with 76% occurring only once. Material for sequencing was PBMCs. These receptors originate from a man aged 18 to 29 in good health and CMV-seronegative.

The chain couples TRBV2 to TRBJ2-1; 8 bases are shared with TRBD2. CDR3 size: 14 residues. The germline V gene encodes CDR1 SNHLY and CDR2 FYNNEI. After removal of 4 bases from V and 7 bases from J, the junction contained 6 bases not matched to a gene. CDR3 sequence (DNA): TGTGCCAGCAGTGCACAGCGGGAGAGGAATGAGCAGTTCTTC. Its protein is CASSAQRERNEQFF.

The chain uses TRBV11-2 and TRBJ2-5, with 7 bases fitting TRBD1. V gave up 5 bases and J gave up 2 bases; unmatched junction bases: 8. This CDR3 region has 15 residues. Looked up from germline, CDR1 is SGHAT and CDR2 is FQNNGV. CDR3 sequence (DNA): TGTGCCAGCAGCATATCGGGGACAGTACAAGAGACCCAGTACTTC. It yields the protein CASSISGTVQETQYF.

This clone has only a few counts. The gene calls are TRBV19 and TRBJ2-5; 7 bases are shared with TRBD2. Per germline, CDR1 LNHDA and CDR2 SQIVND (reference sequence). V shed 6 bases, J shed 9 bases, and the junction held 16 bases outside the gene matches. This CDR3 has 15 residues. CDR3 in DNA: TGTGCCAGTAGCCCCGGACTAGGATCCGGCGGGGCCCAGTACTTC. Its protein is CASSPGLGSGGAQYF.

The chain is built from TRBV7-8 and TRBJ2-6, with 11 bases matching TRBD1. The germline CDR1 and CDR2 sequences are SGHVS and FQNEAQ. CDR3 length equals 16 residues. Trimming removed 4 bases from V and 2 bases from J; junction bases left unmatched: 1. The CDR3 loop is CASSSGQGAGANVLTF. The CDR3 region has the DNA TGTGCCAGCAGCTCGGGACAGGGGGCTGGGGCCAACGTCCTGACTTTC.

The chain is built from TRBV2 and TRBJ2-7; 8 nucleotides match TRBD2. Per germline, CDR1 SNHLY and CDR2 FYNNEI. The CDR3 has 17 amino acids. V was clipped by 4 bases and J by 2 bases; unmatched bases: 13. The CDR3 loop is CASSAGREGRGAYEQYF. The CDR3 DNA follows: TGTGCCAGCAGTGCCGGACGGGAGGGTAGAGGGGCCTACGAGCAGTACTTC.

The chain carries TRBV15 and TRBJ2-4; tentatively, D is TRBD1 (6 bases). Germline CDR1 LNHNV, CDR2 YYDKDF (reference sequence). Trimming shortened V by 0 bases and J by 4 bases, and 13 bases separated the two germline ends. CDR3 size: 16 residues. The chain's CDR3 is CATSRDVGARKNIQYF. Here the CDR3 DNA reads TGTGCCACCAGCAGAGATGTGGGGGCGAGGAAAAACATTCAGTACTTC.

This sequence joins TRBV28 and TRBJ2-7; TRBD2 agrees at 10 bases. This CDR3 is 19 amino acids long. Unmatched junction bases numbered 18, after V lost 5 bases and J lost 2 bases. Germline V lookup: CDR1 MDHEN, CDR2 SYDVKM. CDR3 residues: CASSHPLAGPGAFTYEQYF. The CDR3 nucleotides read TGTGCCAGCAGTCATCCACTAGCGGGACCGGGGGCCTTTACCTACGAGCAGTACTTC.

V and J are TRBV27 and TRBJ2-7; 8 bases are shared with TRBD2. The CDR3 extends over 14 amino acids. From germline, CDR1 is MNHEY and CDR2 SMNVEV (reference sequence). J was trimmed by 6 bases and V by 8 bases; bases with no gene match: 12. CDR3 loop: CASRAGTRRSEQYF. The CDR3 DNA sequence: TGTGCCAGCCGCGCCGGGACTAGACGGTCCGAGCAGTACTTC.

The gene calls are TRBV7-3 and TRBJ2-7; 7 positions agree with TRBD2. The V gene end was trimmed by 4 bases and the J gene end by 3 bases; junction bases not matched to a gene: 6. Germline V gene data show CDR1 as SGHTA and CDR2 as FQGTGA. This CDR3 comprises 14 residues. CDR3 sequence reads: CASSCSGPIYEQYF. The CDR3 coding sequence is TGTGCCAGCAGCTGTAGCGGGCCTATCTACGAGCAGTACTTC.

This chain joins TRBV19 and TRBJ1-3, with TRBD1 matching 7 bases. The ends lost 5 bases at V and 3 bases at J; junction bases unmatched: 4. Germline V lookup: CDR1 LNHDA, CDR2 SQIVND (reference sequence). The CDR3 totals 14 residues. CDR3 region: CASSAWTGGNTIYF. The CDR3 region has the DNA TGTGCCAGTAGTGCCTGGACAGGTGGAAACACCATATATTTT.

The gene calls are TRBV9 and TRBJ1-4; D gene uncertain. CDR3 length equals 15 residues. V was trimmed by 0 bases and J by 4 bases, leaving 10 bases between them. Germline CDR1 and CDR2: SGDLS and YYNGEE. This CDR3 is CASSVGGGDNEKLFF. Here the CDR3 DNA reads TGTGCCAGCAGCGTAGGGGGAGGAGATAATGAAAAACTGTTTTTT.

The V and J genes are TRBV18 and TRBJ2-4; D unresolved. The germline V and J ends were trimmed by 2 bases and 0 bases, with 5 bases remaining between them. The germline V gene encodes CDR1 KGHSH and CDR2 LQKENI. There are 14 residues in the CDR3. The CDR3 nucleotides are TGTGCCAGCTCACCAAGCTCAGCCAAAAACATTCAGTACTTC. Encoded protein: CASSPSSAKNIQYF.

V gene TRBV29-1 combines with J gene TRBJ2-5; 7 bases match TRBD1. V lost 4 bases and J lost 4; bases outside the gene matches: 0. CDR1 SQVTM and CDR2 ANQGSEA come from the germline V gene. The CDR3 covers 11 residues. This CDR3 is CSVGDRETQYF. The CDR3 DNA follows: TGCAGCGTTGGGGACAGAGAGACCCAGTACTTC. Filled out from reference TRBV29-1 and TRBJ2-5, the complete variable domain reads SAVISQKPSRDICQRGTSLTIQCQVDSQVTMMFWYRQQPGQSLTLIATANQGSEATYESGFVIDKFPISRPNLTFSTLTVSNMSPEDSSIYLCSVGDRETQYFGPGTRLLVL.

The V call is TRBV11-1, the J call TRBJ1-5; D perhaps matches TRBD1 (5 bases). V was cut by 6 bases and J by 5 bases, with 11 bases left in between. The CDR3 totals 13 residues. In germline, CDR1 is SGHAT, CDR2 FQDESV (reference sequence). DNA for the CDR3: TGTGCCAGCAGTCCGACCAGGGATCAGCCCCAGCATTTT. Translated, it gives CASSPTRDQPQHF.

The V gene is TRBV6-4, the J gene TRBJ2-7, with 8 bases that match TRBD1. Germline CDR1 reads MRHNA; CDR2 reads SNTAGT. There are 15 residues in the CDR3. Unmatched junction bases numbered 9, after V lost 6 bases and J lost 2 bases. The CDR3 DNA reads as TGTGCCAGCAGCCGGACAGGGCAGGATCCCTACGAGCAGTACTTC. Encoded protein: CASSRTGQDPYEQYF.

This clone showed up just once. The chain combines TRBV18 with TRBJ1-1; D may be TRBD1 (6 bases). V lost 4 bases and J 6 bases, leaving 18 bases between the germline ends. CDR1 and CDR2 (germline): KGHSH, LQKENI. The CDR3 has 15 residues. CDR3 residues: CASSLQGSANAEAFF. The CDR3 region has the DNA TGTGCCAGCTCACTTCAGGGGTCGGCTAACGCTGAAGCTTTCTTT.

CDR3 loop: CASSLDGPNYEQYF. Here the CDR3 DNA reads TGTGCCAGCAGCTTAGATGGGCCTAACTACGAGCAGTACTTC. The chain joins TRBV7-6 to TRBJ2-7; the D is unclear. The CDR3 runs to 14 residues. The germline CDR1 and CDR2 sequences are SGHVS and FNYEAQ. The ends were cut back, 1 base at V and 3 bases at J, with 10 bases in the middle.

This clone occurred once. This chain joins TRBV7-2 and TRBJ1-5; a possible D gene is TRBD1 (6 bases). CDR1 and CDR2 (germline): SGHTA, FQGNSA. Trimming stripped 6 bases from V and 9 bases from J, with 15 bases between. CDR3 size: 13 residues. The CDR3 sequence: CASSPDRSSPQHF. CDR3 DNA sequence: TGTGCCAGCAGTCCTGACAGGTCATCGCCCCAGCATTTT.

The CDR3 protein is CASSLSGGNTEAFF. The CDR3 region has the DNA TGTGCCAGTAGTCTCTCGGGGGGGAACACTGAAGCTTTCTTT. V is TRBV19 and J is TRBJ1-1; a weak D match, TRBD1 (5 bases). The CDR3 extends over 14 amino acids. Germline loops: CDR1 LNHDA, CDR2 SQIVND (reference sequence). Trimming removed 5 bases at V and 1 base at J, with 11 bases between.

The chain is built from TRBV28 and TRBJ2-2, with D unclear. Between the trimmed V and J ends, which lost 3 bases and 1 base, there was a span of 3 bases. The CDR3 sequence is 13 residues long. The germline gives CDR1 MDHEN, CDR2 SYDVKM. The CDR3 DNA follows: TGTGCCAGCAGTTTTAGGAACACCGGGGAGCTGTTTTTT. Amino acids: CASSFRNTGELFF.

This chain joins TRBV5-1 and TRBJ2-7; the D gene is possibly TRBD2 (5 bases). There are 12 residues in the CDR3. V was cut by 4 bases and J by 7 bases, with 12 bases left in between. Germline CDR1 is SGHRS and CDR2 is YFSETQ. CDR3 amino acids: CASSRARGEQYF. The CDR3 DNA reads as TGCGCCAGCAGCCGGGCCCGGGGTGAGCAGTACTTC.

This clone was observed once. This sequence joins TRBV12-5 and TRBJ1-5; D ambiguous. Deletions cut 1 base from V and 3 bases from J, with 4 bases between. The CDR3 is 13 amino acids. Germline assignment: CDR1 LGHNT and CDR2 FRNRAP. The CDR3 loop is CASGLGLNQPQHF. CDR3 nucleotide sequence: TGTGCTAGTGGTTTGGGGCTCAATCAGCCCCAGCATTTT.

This chain connects TRBV21-1 to TRBJ2-7; TRBD2, as called in the table, went unchecked against the DNA. TRBV21-1 is a pseudogene locus. The CDR3 is made up of 17 amino acids. The CDR3 protein is CASSKRLAGGKTYEQYF. The CDR3 nucleotides read TGTGCCAGCAGCAAAAGGCTAGCGGGAGGGAAAACCTACGAGCAGTACTTC.

The chain couples TRBV2 to TRBJ2-3, with D tentatively TRBD2 (6 bases). Trimming took off 6 bases at V and 3 bases at J, with 16 bases between the two ends. This CDR3 region has 15 residues. Germline V gene lookup returns CDR1 SNHLY and CDR2 FYNNEI. The CDR3 region is CASRYLLGTTDTQYF. CDR3 nucleotides: TGTGCCAGCAGATACCTCTTAGGGACTACAGATACGCAGTATTTT.

J is TRBJ2-7 and V is TRBV9, with D tentatively TRBD2 (6 bases). Trimming removed 4 bases from V and 4 bases from J, with 15 bases in between. The CDR3 has 14 amino acids. Germline V gene lookup returns CDR1 SGDLS and CDR2 YYNGEE. The CDR3 bases are TGTGCCAGCAGCCCGGGTAGCGGTTTTTACGAGCAGTACTTC. This translates into CASSPGSGFYEQYF.

The V gene is TRBV29-1, the J gene TRBJ2-7; 9 bases map to TRBD1. The germline V gene has CDR1 SQVTM and CDR2 ANQGSEA. Trimming removed 5 bases from V and 3 bases from J; junction bases left unmatched: 5. This CDR3 has 13 residues. CDR3 in amino acids: CSVQGQGNYEQYF. For the CDR3, the DNA is TGCAGCGTTCAGGGACAGGGTAACTACGAGCAGTACTTC.

The J gene is TRBJ2-7, the V gene TRBV28; 9 nucleotides align to TRBD1. The CDR3 runs to 15 residues. V trimming: 6 bases; J trimming: 6 bases; junction bases outside the gene matches: 12. The germline V gene encodes CDR1 MDHEN and CDR2 SYDVKM. CDR3 residues: CASSPPGTGFSEQYF. The CDR3 DNA sequence: TGTGCCAGCAGCCCTCCCGGGACAGGGTTCAGCGAGCAGTACTTC. Supplemented by reference TRBV28 and TRBJ2-7, the full variable domain reads DVKVTQSSRYLVKRTGEKVFLECVQDMDHENMFWYRQDPGLGLRLIYFSYDVKMKEKGDIPEGYSVSREKKERFSLILESASTNQTSMYLCASSPPGTGFSEQYFGPGTRLTVT.

The chain couples TRBV7-9 to TRBJ2-7; 7 nucleotides match TRBD1. CDR3 length: 13 amino acids. Germline V gene sequence: CDR1 SEHNR, CDR2 FQNEAQ (reference sequence). CDR3 sequence reads: CSCPGAGGYEQYF. As DNA, the CDR3 is TGTTCCTGTCCTGGGGCAGGGGGCTACGAGCAGTACTTC.

This chain uses TRBV13 with TRBJ1-2; D may be TRBD1 (6 bases). V lost 5 bases and J 13 bases, leaving 17 bases between the germline ends. Germline values: CDR1 PRHDT, CDR2 FYEKMQ (reference sequence). The CDR3 is made up of 12 amino acids. In DNA, the CDR3 is TGTGCCAGCAGCCGGACAGACTATGAGGGCACCTTC. This encodes CASSRTDYEGTF.

In this sample, this clone turned up once. The V gene is TRBV6-5, the J gene TRBJ2-1; D gene unclear. CDR3 length equals 13 residues. V lost 5 bases to trimming and J lost 4 bases, with 9 bases between them. Per germline, CDR1 MNHEY and CDR2 SVGAGI. CDR3 DNA: TGTGCCAGCAGTCCCGACTTATACAATGAGCAGTTCTTC. Translating gives CASSPDLYNEQFF.

V gene TRBV15 combines with J gene TRBJ2-3, with a possible D match to TRBD2 (5 bases). This CDR3 spans 16 amino acids. The V and J ends lost 8 bases and 5 bases respectively, with 23 bases between them. Germline CDR1 is LNHNV and CDR2 is YYDKDF (reference sequence). The CDR3 is CATYGVGDPSEDTQYF. In nucleotides, the CDR3 is TGTGCCACCTACGGGGTCGGAGACCCCTCAGAAGATACGCAGTATTTT.

The rearrangement uses TRBV5-4 and TRBJ1-5, with 7 bases identical to TRBD1. The CDR3 has 16 amino acids. Trimming removed 0 bases from V and 7 bases from J; junction bases left unmatched: 10. Germline loops: CDR1 SGHNT, CDR2 YYREEE (reference sequence). CDR3 bases: TGTGCCAGCAGCTTGGGCCCCGACAGGGTTGACCAGCCCCAGCATTTT. Its protein is CASSLGPDRVDQPQHF.